What follows is one T cell receptor (beta chain) and its context. The table lists this clonotype with many counts. Its target antigen remains unknown. No much larger clone exists at a distance of one base, and base qualities are not known. Sequencing relied on an Illumina HiSeq 2500. Quantitative 5'-RACE with molecular barcodes was the method used to prepare the TCR beta libraries. In the original analysis: A new computational method, built on a probabilistic model of VDJ rearrangement, was used to identify disease-linked TCR variants. In TCRdb, the public reads were trimmed at Q25 with fastp and aligned with MiXCR, with productive beta chains retained. CDR3 protein duplicates are merged, each entry listing the most common genes and DNA. The V and J calls, along with clone size, are taken from TCRdb and not from the paper's own processing. The sample data list 45,000 to 60,000 distinct CDR3 sequences, and 7.4% of these were observed just once. The ten biggest clones cover about 8.5% of the sample.

This entry belongs to a study of CD8 T cells in ankylosing spondylitis (dated by TCRdb to 2015 to 2018). Regarding the study in general: The study profiled T cell receptor beta repertoires in healthy donors and ankylosing spondylitis patients to find disease-linked TCR variants. In total, the full study cohort was made up of roughly 110 healthy donors and approximately 24 ankylosing spondylitis patients. Peripheral blood was sampled, and synovial fluid was also collected from ankylosing spondylitis patients. Paper-wide results and their limitations: The disease-linked clones had a CD8+ phenotype and were found at relatively low frequencies in peripheral blood. Blood from ankylosing spondylitis patients appeared to be characterized by a TCR beta motif composed of 7 to 9 highly homologous amino acid variants. Some of the motif variants had been reported before in the synovial fluid and blood of reactive arthritis patients, a finding that suggests common disease-initiation mechanisms. Significant enrichment of the disease-linked clones was reported in matched synovial fluid samples from ankylosing spondylitis patients.

Counted from cysteine to phenylalanine, this CDR3 has 15 amino acids. Just CDR3 DNA is preserved here, 45 bases in frame from base 1. The junction shows trimming of 0 bases on V and 1 base on J, plus 9 bases between the germline ends. CDR1 and CDR2 (MNHEY, SVGAGI) derive from the germline V gene. In this chain, TRBV6-5 is recombined with TRBJ1-1; TRBD1 could be the D gene, as 6 bases match. The TCR comes from a female donor with ankylosing spondylitis or in good health (not recorded which). The specimen sequenced was blood, either unsorted or a sorted T cell fraction (not recorded which). The nucleotide sequence reads TGTGCCAGCAGTTACTCGGACAGCGGGAACACTGAAGCTTTCTTT. This encodes CASSYSDSGNTEAFF.